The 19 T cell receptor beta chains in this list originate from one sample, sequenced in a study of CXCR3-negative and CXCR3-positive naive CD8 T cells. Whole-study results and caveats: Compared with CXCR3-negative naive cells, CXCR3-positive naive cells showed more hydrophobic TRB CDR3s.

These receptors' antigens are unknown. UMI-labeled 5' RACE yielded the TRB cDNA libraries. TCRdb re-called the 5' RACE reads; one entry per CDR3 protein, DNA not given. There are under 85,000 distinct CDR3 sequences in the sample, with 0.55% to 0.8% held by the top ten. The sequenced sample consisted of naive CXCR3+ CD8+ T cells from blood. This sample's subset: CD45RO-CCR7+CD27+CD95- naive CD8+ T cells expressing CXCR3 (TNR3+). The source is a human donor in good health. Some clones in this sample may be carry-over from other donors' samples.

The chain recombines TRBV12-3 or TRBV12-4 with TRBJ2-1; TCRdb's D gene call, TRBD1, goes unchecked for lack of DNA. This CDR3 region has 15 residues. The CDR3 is CASSSGTGVDNEQFF.

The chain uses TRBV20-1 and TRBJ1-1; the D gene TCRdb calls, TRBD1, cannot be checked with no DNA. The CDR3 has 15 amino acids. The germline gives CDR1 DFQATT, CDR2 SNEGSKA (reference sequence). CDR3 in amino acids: CSARDPARGDTEAFF.

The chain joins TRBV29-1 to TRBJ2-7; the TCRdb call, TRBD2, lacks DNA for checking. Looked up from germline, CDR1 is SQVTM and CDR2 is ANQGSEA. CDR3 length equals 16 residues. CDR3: CSVTGTSGSNEYEQYF.

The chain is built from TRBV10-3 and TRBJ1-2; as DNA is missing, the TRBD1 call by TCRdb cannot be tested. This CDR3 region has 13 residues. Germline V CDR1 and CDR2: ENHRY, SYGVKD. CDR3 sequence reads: CAIRGLVNYGYTF.

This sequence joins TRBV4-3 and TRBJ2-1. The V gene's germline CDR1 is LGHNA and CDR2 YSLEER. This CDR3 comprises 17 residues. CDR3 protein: CASSPTWVAESYNEQFF.

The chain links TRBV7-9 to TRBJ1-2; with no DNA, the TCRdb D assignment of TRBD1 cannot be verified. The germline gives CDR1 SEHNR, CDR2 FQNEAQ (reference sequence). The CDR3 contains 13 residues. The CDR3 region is CASSGASFYGYTF.

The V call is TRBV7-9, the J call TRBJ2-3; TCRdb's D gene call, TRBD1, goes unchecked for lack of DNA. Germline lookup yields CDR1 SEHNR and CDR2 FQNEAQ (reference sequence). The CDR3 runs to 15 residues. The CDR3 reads CASSGKDITTDTQYF.

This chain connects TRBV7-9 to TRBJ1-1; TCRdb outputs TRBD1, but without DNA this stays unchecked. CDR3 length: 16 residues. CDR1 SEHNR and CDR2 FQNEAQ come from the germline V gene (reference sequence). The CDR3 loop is CASSFLSGGWNTEAFF.

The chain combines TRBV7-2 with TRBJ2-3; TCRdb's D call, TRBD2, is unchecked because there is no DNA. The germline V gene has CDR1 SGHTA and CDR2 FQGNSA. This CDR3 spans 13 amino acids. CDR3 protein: CASSPAPRLTQYF.

The CDR3 region is CASSLGTAPYEQYF. The chain links TRBV7-9 to TRBJ2-7; TCRdb gives TRBD1 as the D gene, but with no DNA this cannot be confirmed. The CDR3 extends over 14 amino acids. CDR1 is SEHNR and CDR2 is FQNEAQ in the germline V gene (reference sequence).

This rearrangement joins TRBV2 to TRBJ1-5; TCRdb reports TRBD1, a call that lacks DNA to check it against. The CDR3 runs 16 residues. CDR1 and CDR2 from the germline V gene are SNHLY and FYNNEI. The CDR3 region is CASSEAPGASNQPQHF.

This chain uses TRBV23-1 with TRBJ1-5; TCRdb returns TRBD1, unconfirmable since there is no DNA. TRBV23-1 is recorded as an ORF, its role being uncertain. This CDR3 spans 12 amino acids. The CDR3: CASISGVKVPHF.

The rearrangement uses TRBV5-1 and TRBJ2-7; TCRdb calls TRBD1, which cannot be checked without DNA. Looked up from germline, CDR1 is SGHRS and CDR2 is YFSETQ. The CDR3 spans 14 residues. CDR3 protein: CASSLEVTGNEQYF. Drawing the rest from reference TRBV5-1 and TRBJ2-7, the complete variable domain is KAGVTQTPRYLIKTRGQQVTLSCSPISGHRSVSWYQQTPGQGLQFLFEYFSETQRNKGNFPGRFSGRQFSNSRSEMNVSTLELGDSALYLCASSLEVTGNEQYFGPGTRLTVT.

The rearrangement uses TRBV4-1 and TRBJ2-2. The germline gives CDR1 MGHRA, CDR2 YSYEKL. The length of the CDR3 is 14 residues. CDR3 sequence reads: CASSHPANTGELFF.

The CDR3 reads CASSHSDRSLEKLFF. The rearrangement uses TRBV2 and TRBJ1-4; without DNA, the TCRdb call of TRBD1 cannot be checked. Germline CDR1 is SNHLY and CDR2 is FYNNEI. The CDR3 has 15 amino acids.

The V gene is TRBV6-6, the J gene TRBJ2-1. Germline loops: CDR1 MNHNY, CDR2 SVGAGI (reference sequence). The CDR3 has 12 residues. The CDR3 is CASSPTSGEQFF.

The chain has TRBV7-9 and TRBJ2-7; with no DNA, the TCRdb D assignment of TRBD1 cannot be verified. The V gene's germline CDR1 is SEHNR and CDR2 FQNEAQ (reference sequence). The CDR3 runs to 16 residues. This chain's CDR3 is CASSPLLGTESYEQYF.

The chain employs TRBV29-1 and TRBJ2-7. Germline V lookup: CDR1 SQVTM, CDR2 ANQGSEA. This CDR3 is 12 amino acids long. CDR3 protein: CSVVIRSYEQYF.

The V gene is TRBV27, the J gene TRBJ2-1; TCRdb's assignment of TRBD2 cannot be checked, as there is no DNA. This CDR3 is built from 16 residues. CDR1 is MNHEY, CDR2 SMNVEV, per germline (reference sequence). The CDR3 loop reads CASNQRGTSSYNEQFF.